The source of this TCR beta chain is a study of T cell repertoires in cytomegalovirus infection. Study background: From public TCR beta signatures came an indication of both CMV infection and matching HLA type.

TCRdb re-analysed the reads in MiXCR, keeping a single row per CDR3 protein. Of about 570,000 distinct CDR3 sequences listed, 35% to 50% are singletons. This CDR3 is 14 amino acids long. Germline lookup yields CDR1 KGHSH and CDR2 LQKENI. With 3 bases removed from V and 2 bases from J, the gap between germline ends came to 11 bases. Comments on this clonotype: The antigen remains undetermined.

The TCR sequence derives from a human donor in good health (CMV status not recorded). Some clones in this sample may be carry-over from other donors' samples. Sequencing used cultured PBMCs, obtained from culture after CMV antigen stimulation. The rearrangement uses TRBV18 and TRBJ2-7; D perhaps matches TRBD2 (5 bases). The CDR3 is CASSPQRETYEQYF. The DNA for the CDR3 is TGTGCCAGCTCACCCCAGAGGGAAACCTACGAGCAGTACTTC.